The 14 T cell receptor beta chains below come from one sample, sequenced in a study of PD-1 blockade in classical Hodgkin lymphoma. The table came from immunoSEQ multiplex PCR; TCRdb's copy has only in-frame clones and leaves some out. Of 10,000 to 15,000 clones detected, around 80% appear once; the ten largest clones hold 24%. In every patient, relapse followed autologous stem cell transplantation, while exposure to brentuximab vedotin differed. The source material was peripheral blood mononuclear cells (PBMCs), sampled at baseline. The receptors here all came from a human donor with classical Hodgkin lymphoma.

This clone was recorded a few times. V gene TRBV21-1 combines with J gene TRBJ2-5; whether TRBD2, the table's D call, matches the DNA was not checked. TRBV21-1 counts as a pseudogene. The CDR3 totals 18 residues. The CDR3 reads CASRPLHPGLDLAETQYF. The CDR3 region has the DNA TGTGCCAGCAGACCCCTCCACCCGGGACTTGACTTAGCGGAGACCCAGTACTTC.

This chain connects TRBV9 to TRBJ2-5; 9 bases map to TRBD1. In germline, CDR1 is SGDLS, CDR2 YYNGEE. V trimming: 0 bases; J trimming: 3 bases; junction bases outside the gene matches: 9. The CDR3 is 17 amino acids. The CDR3 DNA reads as TGTGCCAGCAGCGTAGCGGCGGGGACAGGGAGAAAAGAGACCCAGTACTTC. Translating it yields CASSVAAGTGRKETQYF.

The V gene is TRBV5-1, the J gene TRBJ1-4; TRBD1 matches 9 bases. CDR1 and CDR2 from the germline V gene are SGHRS and YFSETQ. Losses at the gene ends were 4 bases for V and 2 bases for J; bases not matched to a gene: 6. The CDR3 length is 16 residues. CDR3 amino acids: CASSATGQGTNEKLFF. CDR3 DNA sequence: TGCGCCAGCAGCGCGACGGGACAGGGCACTAATGAAAAACTGTTTTTT.

This clone was picked up one time. The chain is built from TRBV18 and TRBJ2-5; D tentatively fits TRBD1 or TRBD2 (5 bases each). This CDR3 is built from 13 residues. CDR1 is KGHSH and CDR2 is LQKENI in the germline V gene. Trimming pared 1 base from V and 8 bases from J, leaving 11 bases between. As DNA, the CDR3 is TGTGCCAGCTCACCACTTTATTGGGACACCCAGTACTTC. As protein: CASSPLYWDTQYF.

The gene calls are TRBV4-1 and TRBJ2-5; 7 bases are a match to TRBD2. Per the germline V gene, CDR1 is MGHRA and CDR2 is YSYEKL. The CDR3 has 15 amino acids. The J segment lost 3 bases and the V segment lost 2 bases, leaving 6 bases of the junction unmatched. This CDR3 is CASSQRSAGEETQYF. The CDR3 DNA reads as TGCGCCAGCAGCCAAAGGAGCGCGGGGGAAGAGACCCAGTACTTC.

This chain connects TRBV18 to TRBJ1-3; maybe TRBD1 (5 bases). The CDR3 spans 15 residues. Per the germline V gene, CDR1 is KGHSH and CDR2 is LQKENI. Between the trimmed V and J ends, which lost 2 bases and 0 bases, there was a span of 8 bases. The DNA for the CDR3 is TGTGCCAGCTCACCAGTGGGGGACTCTGGAAACACCATATATTTT. Translating gives CASSPVGDSGNTIYF.

The chain carries TRBV5-1 and TRBJ1-1; 7 bases are a match to TRBD1. The CDR3 sequence is 15 residues long. With V trimmed by 0 bases and J by 5 bases, 7 bases remained unmatched. Germline CDR1 and CDR2: SGHRS and YFSETQ. Here the CDR3 reads CASSLGQGALTEAFF. The CDR3 nucleotides read TGCGCCAGCAGCTTGGGACAGGGTGCTCTGACTGAAGCTTTCTTT.

The J gene is TRBJ1-6, the V gene TRBV4-2; D is undetermined. CDR3 length equals 12 residues. Looked up from germline, CDR1 is LGHNA and CDR2 is YNFKEQ. Trimming removed 2 bases at V and 8 bases at J, with 4 bases between. CDR3 sequence: CASSQWDSPLHF. CDR3 sequence (DNA): TGTGCCAGCAGCCAATGGGATTCACCCCTCCACTTT.

The chain carries TRBV6-5 and TRBJ1-2; tentatively, D is TRBD1 (6 bases). CDR3 size: 14 residues. Germline CDR1 MNHEY, CDR2 SVGAGI. Between the trimmed V and J ends, which lost 2 bases and 4 bases, there was a span of 11 bases. The CDR3 region is CASSYQGTFYGYTF. CDR3 DNA: TGTGCCAGCAGTTACCAGGGGACATTCTATGGCTACACCTTC.

The sample holds one count of this clone. V and J are TRBV5-1 and TRBJ2-2; no firm D call. CDR1 SGHRS and CDR2 YFSETQ come from the germline V gene. The V end was cut by 3 bases, the J end by 7 bases, with 10 bases between. There are 13 residues in the CDR3. The CDR3 spells CASSSQDRGELFF. The CDR3 bases are TGCGCCAGCAGCTCGCAGGACCGCGGGGAGCTGTTTTTT.

The J gene is TRBJ2-2, the V gene TRBV7-2; D is uncertain. This CDR3 is built from 15 residues. Germline lookup yields CDR1 SGHTA and CDR2 FQGNSA. The V and J ends lost 3 bases and 3 bases respectively, with 11 bases between them. This CDR3 is CASSFGSSYTGELFF. In DNA form, the CDR3 reads TGTGCCAGCAGCTTCGGTAGTTCGTACACCGGGGAGCTGTTTTTT.

J is TRBJ2-1 and V is TRBV7-2, with D possibly matching TRBD1 (5 bases). CDR1 SGHTA and CDR2 FQGNSA come from the germline V gene. This CDR3 is 15 amino acids long. Trimming left V 1 base short and J 8 bases short, with 15 bases between. The CDR3 DNA reads TGTGCCAGCAGCTTAGTTGCAGGGTCAGGCCATGAGCAGTTCTTC. Amino acid sequence: CASSLVAGSGHEQFF.

The chain joins TRBV5-1 to TRBJ2-1; a weak D match, TRBD1 (6 bases). The V gene lost 0 bases and the J gene lost 9 bases, with 13 bases spanning the gap. This CDR3 is built from 14 residues. CDR1 and CDR2 (germline): SGHRS, YFSETQ. CDR3 amino acids: CASSLGGPASEQFF. CDR3 bases: TGCGCCAGCAGCTTGGGGGGGCCGGCGAGTGAGCAGTTCTTC.

The chain couples TRBV2 to TRBJ2-1; the match to TRBD2 covers 12 bases. Germline CDR1 and CDR2: SNHLY and FYNNEI. V gave up 6 bases and J gave up 3 bases; unmatched junction bases: 9. This CDR3 is built from 17 residues. The CDR3 loop is CASRKHLAGGVYNEQFF. The CDR3, as DNA: TGTGCCAGCAGGAAGCACCTAGCGGGGGGGGTCTACAATGAGCAGTTCTTC.